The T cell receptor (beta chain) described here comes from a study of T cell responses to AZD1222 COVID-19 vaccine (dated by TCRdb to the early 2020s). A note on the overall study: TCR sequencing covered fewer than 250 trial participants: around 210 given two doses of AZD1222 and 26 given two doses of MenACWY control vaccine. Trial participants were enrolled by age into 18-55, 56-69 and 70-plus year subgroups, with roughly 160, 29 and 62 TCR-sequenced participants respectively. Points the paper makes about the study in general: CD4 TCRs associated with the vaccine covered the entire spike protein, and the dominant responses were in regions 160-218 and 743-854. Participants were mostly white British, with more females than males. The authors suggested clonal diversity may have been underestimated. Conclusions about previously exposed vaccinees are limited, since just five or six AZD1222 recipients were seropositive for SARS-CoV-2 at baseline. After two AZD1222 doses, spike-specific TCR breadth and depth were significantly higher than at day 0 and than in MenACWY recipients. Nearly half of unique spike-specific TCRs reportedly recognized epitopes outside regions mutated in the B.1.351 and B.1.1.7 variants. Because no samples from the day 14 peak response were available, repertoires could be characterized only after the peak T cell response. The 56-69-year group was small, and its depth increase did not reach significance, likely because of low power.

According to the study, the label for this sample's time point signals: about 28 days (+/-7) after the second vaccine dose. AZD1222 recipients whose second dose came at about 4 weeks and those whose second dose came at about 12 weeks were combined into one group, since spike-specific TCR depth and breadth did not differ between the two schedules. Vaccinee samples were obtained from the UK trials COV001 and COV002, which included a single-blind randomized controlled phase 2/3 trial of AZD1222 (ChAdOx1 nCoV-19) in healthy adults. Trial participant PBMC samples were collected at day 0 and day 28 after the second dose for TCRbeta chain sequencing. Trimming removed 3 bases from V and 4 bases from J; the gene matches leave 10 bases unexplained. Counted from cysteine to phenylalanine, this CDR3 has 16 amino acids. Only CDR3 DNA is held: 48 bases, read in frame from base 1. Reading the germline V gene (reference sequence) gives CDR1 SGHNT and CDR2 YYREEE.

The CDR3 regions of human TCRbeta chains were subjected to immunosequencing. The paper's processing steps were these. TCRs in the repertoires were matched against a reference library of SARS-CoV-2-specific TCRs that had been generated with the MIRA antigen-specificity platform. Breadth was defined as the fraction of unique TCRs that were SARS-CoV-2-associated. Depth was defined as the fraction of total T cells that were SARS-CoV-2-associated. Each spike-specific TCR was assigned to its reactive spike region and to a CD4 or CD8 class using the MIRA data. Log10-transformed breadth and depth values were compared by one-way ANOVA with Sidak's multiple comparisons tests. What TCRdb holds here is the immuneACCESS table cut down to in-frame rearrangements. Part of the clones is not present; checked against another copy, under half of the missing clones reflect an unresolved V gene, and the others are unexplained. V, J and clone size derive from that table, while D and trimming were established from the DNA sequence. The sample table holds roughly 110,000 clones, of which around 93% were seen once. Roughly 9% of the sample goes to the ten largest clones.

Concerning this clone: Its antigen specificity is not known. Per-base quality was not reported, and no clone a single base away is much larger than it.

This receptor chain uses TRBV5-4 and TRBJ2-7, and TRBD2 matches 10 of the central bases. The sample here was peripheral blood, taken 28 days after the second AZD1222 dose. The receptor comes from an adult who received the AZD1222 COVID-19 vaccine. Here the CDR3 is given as CASSSLDSGGAYEQYF. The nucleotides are TGTGCCAGCAGCTCATTGGACAGCGGGGGGGCTTACGAGCAGTACTTC.